This T cell receptor (beta chain) was captured by sequencing in a study of cytomegalovirus exposure and HLA in healthy donors. General observations from the study: The study designated 150 or so TCR beta chains cytomegalovirus-associated. According to a subsequent analysis, TCR clusters identified in the first cohort showed a tendency to co-occur across the roughly 130 validation repertoires.

About this clone: Antigen unknown.

Clones were read by immunoSEQ multiplex PCR, and TCRdb kept only the in-frame ones, dropping some. The sample records 50,000 to 65,000 clones, approximately 95% being singletons. From germline, CDR1 is LNHDA and CDR2 SQIVND (reference sequence). The CDR3 runs 14 residues. The V end was cut by 4 bases, the J end by 6 bases, with 15 bases between. V gene TRBV19 combines with J gene TRBJ1-2; D is unresolved. This receptor was taken from a woman under 30 in good health and CMV-seropositive. Sequencing input: PBMCs. The CDR3 reads CASSTRTFRDGYTF. The CDR3, as DNA: TGTGCCAGTAGTACACGGACTTTTCGTGATGGCTACACCTTC.